What follows are 21 T cell receptor beta chains derived from one specimen sequenced in a study of blood T cell repertoires in COVID-19. The data were produced by immunoSEQ multiplex PCR, yet TCRdb's version contains in-frame clones alone and is incomplete. Here the sample spans 140,000 to 150,000 clones, around four fifths being singletons. The sample comprised peripheral blood. The receptors originated from a woman between 40 and 50 years old with active or convalescent COVID-19.

The chain combines TRBV27 with TRBJ2-1; TRBD2 matches at 15 bases. Germline V gene sequence: CDR1 MNHEY, CDR2 SMNVEV (reference sequence). CDR3 length: 15 residues. Trimming removed 8 bases from V and 1 base from J; junction bases left unmatched: 0. CDR3 coding DNA: TGTGCCAGCGGACTAGCGGGAGGGTCCTACAATGAGCAGTTCTTC. Translated: CASGLAGGSYNEQFF.

This clone was picked up a small number of times. This sequence joins TRBV2 and TRBJ1-2; D perhaps matches TRBD1 (5 bases). V was shortened by 2 bases and J by 3 bases, with 16 bases between the two germline ends. The CDR3 length is 16 residues. Germline lookup yields CDR1 SNHLY and CDR2 FYNNEI. CDR3 coding DNA: TGTGCCAGCAGTGAACATCCCCGGGGGTACGACTATGGCTACACCTTC. Its translation is CASSEHPRGYDYGYTF.

The chain employs TRBV13 and TRBJ1-1, with 7 bases matching TRBD1. This CDR3 comprises 16 residues. The V and J ends lost 2 bases and 0 bases, in that order; junction bases with no gene match: 6. Germline V CDR1 and CDR2: PRHDT, FYEKMQ (reference sequence). The DNA for the CDR3 is TGTGCCAGCAGCTTAACAGGGGCCCTTATGAACACTGAAGCTTTCTTT. It yields the protein CASSLTGALMNTEAFF.

The chain combines TRBV29-1 with TRBJ1-2; D remains unclear. Germline V gene lookup returns CDR1 SQVTM and CDR2 ANQGSEA. The CDR3 runs to 12 residues. V lost 4 bases and J 0 bases, leaving 6 bases between the germline ends. CDR3 DNA sequence: TGCAGCGTTGTTGCGTCTAACTATGGCTACACCTTC. It specifies CSVVASNYGYTF.

The gene calls are TRBV19 and TRBJ1-5, with no clear D. CDR3 length: 15 amino acids. Germline CDR1 reads LNHDA; CDR2 reads SQIVND (reference sequence). V lost 5 bases, J lost 2 bases, and 13 bases lay in between. CDR3 sequence: CASSRVGLGNQPQHF. CDR3 DNA: TGTGCCAGTAGTCGGGTCGGTTTGGGCAATCAGCCCCAGCATTTT.

This chain uses TRBV6-5 with TRBJ2-2; D gene uncertain. Deletions cut 0 bases from V and 4 bases from J, with 9 bases between. Germline V gene data show CDR1 as MNHEY and CDR2 as SVGAGI. This CDR3 spans 15 amino acids. The CDR3 coding sequence is TGTGCCAGCAGTTACTCCCACTTCATCACCGGGGAGCTGTTTTTT. Protein sequence: CASSYSHFITGELFF.

This clone was seen more than once but under ten times. V usage is TRBV27 and J usage is TRBJ1-5, with 8 bases aligning to TRBD1. Trimming cost V 4 bases and J 3 bases; bases outside gene matches: 8. The CDR3 covers 16 residues. CDR1 is MNHEY and CDR2 is SMNVEV in the germline V gene (reference sequence). The CDR3 reads CASSSSPGQVNQPQHF. The CDR3 coding sequence is TGTGCCAGCAGTTCCTCACCGGGACAGGTCAATCAGCCCCAGCATTTT.

The chain couples TRBV9 to TRBJ1-2; a possible D gene is TRBD1 (6 bases). V dropped 0 bases and J dropped 6 bases, with 9 bases sitting between them. The CDR3 runs 13 residues. The germline V gene has CDR1 SGDLS and CDR2 YYNGEE. This CDR3 reads CASSVVPGDGYTF. In DNA, the CDR3 is TGTGCCAGCAGCGTAGTCCCAGGGGATGGCTACACCTTC.

The DNA of the CDR3 is TGTGCCAGCAGCGTGCGGGGAGTTGAGACTGAAGCTTTCTTT. Encoded protein: CASSVRGVETEAFF. This chain connects TRBV9 to TRBJ1-1; D not certain. The CDR3 totals 14 residues. Per the germline V gene, CDR1 is SGDLS and CDR2 is YYNGEE. V was clipped by 2 bases and J by 5 bases, with 13 bases between them.

This clone appeared a few times. The chain's CDR3 is CATHSGNTEAFF. CDR3 coding DNA: TGTGCCACCCATAGTGGGAACACTGAAGCTTTCTTT. This sequence joins TRBV5-6 and TRBJ1-1; D is unclear. This CDR3 has 12 amino acids. Trimming cost V 9 bases and J 1 base, with 10 bases left between them. Germline V gene sequence: CDR1 SGHDT, CDR2 YYEEEE.

The V and J genes are TRBV28 and TRBJ1-2, with D possibly being TRBD1 (6 bases). Germline CDR1 is MDHEN and CDR2 is SYDVKM. Trimming left V 6 bases short and J 5 bases short, with 16 bases between. The CDR3 covers 14 residues. The CDR3 nucleotides are TGTGCCAGCAGCCCCCCGGACAGATCATATGGCTACACCTTC. Translated: CASSPPDRSYGYTF.

The chain is built from TRBV27 and TRBJ1-2, with D possibly TRBD1 on 6 matching bases. This CDR3 contains 15 residues. Trimming shortened V by 7 bases and J by 4 bases, and 19 bases separated the two germline ends. Per germline, CDR1 MNHEY and CDR2 SMNVEV (reference sequence). The CDR3 bases are TGTGCCAGCACCCGAGGCGGGGGGCGCAGCTATGGCTACACCTTC. It encodes CASTRGGGRSYGYTF.

This rearrangement joins TRBV24-1 to TRBJ2-2; D is undetermined. The CDR3 length is 15 residues. With 4 bases removed from V and 8 bases from J, the gap between germline ends came to 16 bases. CDR1 is KGHDR and CDR2 is SFDVKD in the germline V gene. The CDR3 protein is CATSDPTRSSGELFF. CDR3 in DNA: TGTGCCACCAGTGACCCGACAAGAAGCTCTGGGGAGCTGTTTTTT.

V is TRBV11-2 and J is TRBJ1-2; the D is unclear. V was pared by 3 bases and J by 1 base, with 9 bases between. Looked up from germline, CDR1 is SGHAT and CDR2 is FQNNGV. CDR3 length: 14 amino acids. The CDR3 sequence: CASSLRQNNYGYTF. The DNA of the CDR3 is TGTGCCAGCAGCTTGAGACAAAATAACTATGGCTACACCTTC.

The rearrangement links TRBV6-5 to TRBJ1-2; D is perhaps TRBD1 (5 bases). The CDR3 contains 15 residues. Germline CDR1 and CDR2: MNHEY and SVGAGI. Trimming took 1 base from V and 2 from J, leaving 11 bases between them. The CDR3 nucleotides read TGTGCCAGCAGTTACTATCGGGGGGGGAACTATGGCTACACCTTC. It encodes CASSYYRGGNYGYTF.

V usage is TRBV5-1 and J usage is TRBJ1-6, with 7 bases fitting TRBD1. The germline V gene encodes CDR1 SGHRS and CDR2 YFSETQ. The trim removed 1 base at V and 6 bases at J, leaving 4 bases unmatched. The length of the CDR3 is 15 residues. Written as DNA, the CDR3 is TGCGCCAGCAGCTTGCGGGACAGCTTTAATTCACCCCTCCACTTT. Translation gives CASSLRDSFNSPLHF.

This clone was picked up one time. V and J are TRBV28 and TRBJ1-2; weak D call: TRBD1 (5 bases). Germline loops: CDR1 MDHEN, CDR2 SYDVKM. This CDR3 spans 14 amino acids. V lost 4 bases and J 7 bases, leaving 16 bases between the germline ends. Here the CDR3 DNA reads TGTGCCAGCAGTTCCCCAAGGGGATGGAGTGGCTACACCTTC. Its protein product is CASSSPRGWSGYTF.

The chain recombines TRBV7-6 with TRBJ1-3, with D possibly being TRBD1 (5 bases). This CDR3 has 18 amino acids. The ends were cut back, 6 bases at V and 0 bases at J, with 21 bases in the middle. The V gene's germline CDR1 is SGHVS and CDR2 FNYEAQ. The CDR3 loop is CASRPGLRGPLSGNTIYF. In nucleotides, the CDR3 is TGTGCCAGCAGACCCGGCCTGCGGGGCCCACTCTCTGGAAACACCATATATTTT. Full variable domain (remainder filled in from reference TRBV7-6 and TRBJ1-3): GAGVSQSPRYKVTKRGQDVALRCDPISGHVSLYWYRQALGQGPEFLTYFNYEAQQDKSGLPNDRFSAERPEGSISTLTIQRTEQRDSAMYRCASRPGLRGPLSGNTIYFGEGSWLTVV.

The chain couples TRBV3-1 (or the pseudogene TRBV3-2) to TRBJ1-1, with a tentative D call TRBD1 (6 bases). V was clipped by 6 bases and J by 0 bases, with 20 bases between them. Germline lookup yields CDR1 LGHDT and CDR2 YNNKEL (reference sequence). The CDR3 extends over 17 amino acids. The CDR3 loop is CASRPNTGRSMNTEAFF. Written as DNA, the CDR3 is TGTGCCAGCAGGCCGAACACAGGGCGGAGTATGAACACTGAAGCTTTCTTT.

The rearrangement links TRBV11-2 to TRBJ2-5; D is unclear. CDR1 is SGHAT, CDR2 FQNNGV, per germline. V gave up 5 bases and J gave up 4 bases, with 5 bases separating them. CDR3 size: 11 residues. The CDR3 bases are TGTGCCAGCAGCCCCGGAGAGACCCAGTACTTC. Its translation is CASSPGETQYF.

V is TRBV28 and J is TRBJ1-5; D call uncertain. The CDR3 loop spans 15 amino acids. The germline gives CDR1 MDHEN, CDR2 SYDVKM. V gave up 3 bases and J gave up 4 bases, with 13 bases separating them. The DNA of the CDR3 is TGTGCCAGCAGTTTTGTCGGCAGACTAAATCAGCCCCAGCATTTT. This sequence encodes CASSFVGRLNQPQHF.